The source of this T cell receptor beta chain is a study of OX40 agonist ivuxolimab in advanced cancers. Study observations and caveats: Researchers report that CD8+ T cells had, on average, more expanded clones than CD4+.

In germline, CDR1 is MGHDK, CDR2 SYGVNS. The ends were cut back, 6 bases at V and 1 base at J, with 15 bases in the middle. CDR3 length: 16 residues. As to this clone: The antigen remains undetermined.

Clones were sequenced by immunoSEQ multiplex PCR, and TCRdb holds only the in-frame ones, with some missing. The data show about 76,000 clones, around nine tenths seen once. The chain has TRBV25-1 and TRBJ2-2; possibly TRBD1 for D (5 bases). The specimen was CD4+ or CD8+ T cells sorted from blood, collected in a trial of the OX40 agonist ivuxolimab. The TCR was taken from an adult with an advanced solid tumor such as melanoma, head and neck, liver or kidney cancer. CDR3 nucleotide sequence: TGTGCCAGCAGCCCCTCCAGGGCATTGAACACCGGGGAGCTGTTTTTT. Protein sequence: CASSPSRALNTGELFF.